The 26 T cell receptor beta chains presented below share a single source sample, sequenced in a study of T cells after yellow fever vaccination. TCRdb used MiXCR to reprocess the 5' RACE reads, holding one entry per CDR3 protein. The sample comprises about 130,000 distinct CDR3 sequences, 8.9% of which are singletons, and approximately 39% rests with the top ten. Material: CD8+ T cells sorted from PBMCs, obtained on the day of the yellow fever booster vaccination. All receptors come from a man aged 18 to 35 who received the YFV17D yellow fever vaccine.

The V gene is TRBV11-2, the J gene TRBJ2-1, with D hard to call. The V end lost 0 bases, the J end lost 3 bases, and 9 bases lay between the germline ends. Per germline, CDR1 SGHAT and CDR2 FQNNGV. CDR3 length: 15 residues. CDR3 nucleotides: TGTGCCAGCAGCTTAGAGGCGATACTCTACAATGAGCAGTTCTTC. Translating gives CASSLEAILYNEQFF. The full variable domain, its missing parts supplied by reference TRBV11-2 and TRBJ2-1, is EAGVAQSPRYKIIEKRQSVAFWCNPISGHATLYWYQQILGQGPKLLIQFQNNGVVDDSQLPKDRFSAERLKGVDSTLKIQPAKLEDSAVYLCASSLEAILYNEQFFGPGTRLTVL.

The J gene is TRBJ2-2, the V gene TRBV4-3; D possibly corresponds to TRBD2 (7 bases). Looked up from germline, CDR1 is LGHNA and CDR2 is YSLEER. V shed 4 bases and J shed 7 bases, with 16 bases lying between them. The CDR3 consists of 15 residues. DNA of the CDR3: TGCGCCAGCAGCCCCAACCGGGGGGCGGTCGGGGAGCTGTTTTTT. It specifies CASSPNRGAVGELFF.

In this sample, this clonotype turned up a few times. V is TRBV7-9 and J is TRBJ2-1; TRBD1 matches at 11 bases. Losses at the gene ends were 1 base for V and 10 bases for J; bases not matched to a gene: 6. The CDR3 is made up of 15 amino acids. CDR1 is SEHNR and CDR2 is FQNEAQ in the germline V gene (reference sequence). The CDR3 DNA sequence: TGTGCCAGCAGCTTAGAGGACAGGGGGCACAGGGAGCAGTTCTTC. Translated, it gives CASSLEDRGHREQFF.

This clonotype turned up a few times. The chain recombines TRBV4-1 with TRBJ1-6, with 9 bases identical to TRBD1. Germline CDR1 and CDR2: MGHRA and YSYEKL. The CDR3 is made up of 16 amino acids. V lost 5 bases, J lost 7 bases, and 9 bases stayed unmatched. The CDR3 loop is CASSARTGERNSPLHF. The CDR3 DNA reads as TGCGCCAGCAGCGCCCGGACAGGGGAGAGGAATTCACCCCTCCACTTT.

CDR3 protein: CASSVGVGDRNGIGTEAFF. The DNA for the CDR3 is TGTGCCAGCAGCGTAGGAGTGGGGGACAGGAATGGTATTGGCACTGAAGCTTTCTTT. This chain links TRBV9 with TRBJ1-1, with 8 bases that match TRBD1. Trimming removed 0 bases from V and 4 bases from J; junction bases left unmatched: 17. CDR3 length: 19 amino acids. CDR1 and CDR2 (germline): SGDLS, YYNGEE.

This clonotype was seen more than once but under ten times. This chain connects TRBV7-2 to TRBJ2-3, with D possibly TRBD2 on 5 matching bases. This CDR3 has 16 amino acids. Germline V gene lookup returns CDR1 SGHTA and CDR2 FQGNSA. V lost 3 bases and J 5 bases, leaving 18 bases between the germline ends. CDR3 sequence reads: CASSFGPRGAVDTQYF. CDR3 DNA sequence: TGTGCCAGCAGCTTTGGGCCCCGTGGAGCGGTAGATACGCAGTATTTT.

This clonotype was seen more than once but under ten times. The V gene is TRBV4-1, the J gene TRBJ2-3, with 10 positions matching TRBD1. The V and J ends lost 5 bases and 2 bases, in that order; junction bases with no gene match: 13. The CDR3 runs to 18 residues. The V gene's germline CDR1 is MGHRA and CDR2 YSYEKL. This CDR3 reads CASSSVGRQGAPTDTQYF. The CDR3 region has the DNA TGCGCCAGCAGCAGCGTAGGGAGACAGGGGGCGCCCACAGATACGCAGTATTTT.

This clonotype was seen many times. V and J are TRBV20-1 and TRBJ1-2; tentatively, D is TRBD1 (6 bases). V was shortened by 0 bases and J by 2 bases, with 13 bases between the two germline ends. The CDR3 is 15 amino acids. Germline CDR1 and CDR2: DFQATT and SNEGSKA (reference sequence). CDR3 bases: TGCAGTGCTAGAGATTCCGCCGGGGGCAACTATGGCTACACCTTC. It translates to CSARDSAGGNYGYTF.

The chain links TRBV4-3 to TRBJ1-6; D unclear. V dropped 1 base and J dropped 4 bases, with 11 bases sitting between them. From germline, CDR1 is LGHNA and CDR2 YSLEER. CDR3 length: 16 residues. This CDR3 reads CASSQARLDYNSPLHF. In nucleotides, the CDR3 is TGCGCCAGCAGCCAAGCCCGCCTTGATTATAATTCACCCCTCCACTTT.

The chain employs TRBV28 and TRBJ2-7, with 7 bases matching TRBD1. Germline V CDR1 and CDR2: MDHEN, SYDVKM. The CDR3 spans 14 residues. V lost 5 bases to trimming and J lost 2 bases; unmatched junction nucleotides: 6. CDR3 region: CASSVRQGAYEQYV. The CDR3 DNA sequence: TGTGCCAGCAGTGTCCGACAGGGAGCCTACGAGCAGTACGTC.

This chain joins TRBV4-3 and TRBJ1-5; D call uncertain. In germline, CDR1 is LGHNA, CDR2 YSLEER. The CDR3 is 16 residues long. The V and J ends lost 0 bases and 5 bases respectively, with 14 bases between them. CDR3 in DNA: TGCGCCAGCAGCCAAGATTTTTACGCGGAGTATCAGCCCCAGCATTTT. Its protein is CASSQDFYAEYQPQHF.

The CDR3 region is CATFRRPTNEKLFF. The CDR3 region has the DNA TGTGCCACCTTCCGGCGACCAACTAATGAAAAACTGTTTTTT. The chain joins TRBV24-1 to TRBJ1-4; D call uncertain. The CDR3 contains 14 residues. Per germline, CDR1 KGHDR and CDR2 SFDVKD. V was trimmed by 9 bases and J by 0 bases, leaving 10 bases between them.

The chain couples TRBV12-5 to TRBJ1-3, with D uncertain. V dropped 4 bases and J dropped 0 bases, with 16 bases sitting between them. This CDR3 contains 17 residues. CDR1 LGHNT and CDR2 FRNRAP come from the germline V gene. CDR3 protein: CASGSSTTRSSGNTIYF. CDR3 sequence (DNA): TGTGCTAGTGGTTCTTCCACGACCAGGAGCTCTGGAAACACCATATATTTT.

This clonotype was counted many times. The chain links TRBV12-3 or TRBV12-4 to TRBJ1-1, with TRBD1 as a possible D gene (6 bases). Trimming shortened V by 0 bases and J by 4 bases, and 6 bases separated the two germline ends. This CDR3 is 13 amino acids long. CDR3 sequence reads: CASSLARGTEAFF. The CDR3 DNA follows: TGTGCCAGCAGTTTAGCCAGGGGCACTGAAGCTTTCTTT.

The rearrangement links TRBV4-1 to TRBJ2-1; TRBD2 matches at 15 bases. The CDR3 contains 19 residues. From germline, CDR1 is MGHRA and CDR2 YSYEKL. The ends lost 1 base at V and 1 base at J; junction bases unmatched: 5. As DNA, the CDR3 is TGCGCCAGCAGCCAAGGCTGGACTAGCGGGGGGGCATCCTACAATGAGCAGTTCTTC. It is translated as CASSQGWTSGGASYNEQFF.

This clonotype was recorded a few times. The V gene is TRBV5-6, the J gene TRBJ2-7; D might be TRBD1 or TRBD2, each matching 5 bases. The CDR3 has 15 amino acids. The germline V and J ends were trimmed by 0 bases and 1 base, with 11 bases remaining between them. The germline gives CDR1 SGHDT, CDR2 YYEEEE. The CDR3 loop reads CASSLAGTASYEQYF. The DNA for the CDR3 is TGTGCCAGCAGCTTGGCGGGGACGGCATCCTACGAGCAGTACTTC.

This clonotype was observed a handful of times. This CDR3 reads CASSSYSLSNQPQHF. DNA for the CDR3: TGTGCCAGCAGCTCGTACAGCTTGAGCAATCAGCCCCAGCATTTT. The chain couples TRBV5-5 to TRBJ1-5, with D unresolved. The germline V and J ends were trimmed by 3 bases and 1 base, with 11 bases remaining between them. The CDR3 is made up of 15 amino acids. In germline, CDR1 is SGHKS, CDR2 YYEKEE (reference sequence).

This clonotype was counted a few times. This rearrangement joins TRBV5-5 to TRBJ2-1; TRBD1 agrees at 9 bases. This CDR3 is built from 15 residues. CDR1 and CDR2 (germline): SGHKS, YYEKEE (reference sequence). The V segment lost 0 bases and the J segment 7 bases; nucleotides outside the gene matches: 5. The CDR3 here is CASSLAQGAANEQFF. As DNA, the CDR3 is TGTGCCAGCAGCTTGGCACAGGGGGCGGCAAATGAGCAGTTCTTC. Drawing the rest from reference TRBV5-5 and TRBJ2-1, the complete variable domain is DAGVTQSPTHLIKTRGQQVTLRCSPISGHKSVSWYQQVLGQGPQFIFQYYEKEERGRGNFPDRFSARQFPNYSSELNVNALLLGDSALYLCASSLAQGAANEQFFGPGTRLTVL.

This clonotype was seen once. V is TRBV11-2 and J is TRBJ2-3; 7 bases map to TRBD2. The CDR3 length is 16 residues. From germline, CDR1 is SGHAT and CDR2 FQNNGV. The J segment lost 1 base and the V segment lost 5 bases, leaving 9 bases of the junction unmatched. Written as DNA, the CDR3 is TGTGCCAGCAGCATCATACTAGCGTTGGGCACAGATACGCAGTATTTT. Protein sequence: CASSIILALGTDTQYF.

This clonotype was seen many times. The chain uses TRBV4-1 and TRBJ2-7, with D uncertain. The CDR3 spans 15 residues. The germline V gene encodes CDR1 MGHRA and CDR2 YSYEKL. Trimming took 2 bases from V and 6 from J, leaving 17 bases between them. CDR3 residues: CASSQRALEDSEQYF. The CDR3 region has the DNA TGCGCCAGCAGCCAACGGGCCCTCGAAGATTCCGAGCAGTACTTC.

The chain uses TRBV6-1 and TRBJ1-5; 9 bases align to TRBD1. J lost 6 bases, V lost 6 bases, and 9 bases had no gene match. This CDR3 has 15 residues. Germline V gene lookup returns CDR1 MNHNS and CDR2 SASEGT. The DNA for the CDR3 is TGTGCCAGCAGCCACGCAACAGGGGGCACTCAGCCCCAGCATTTT. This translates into CASSHATGGTQPQHF.

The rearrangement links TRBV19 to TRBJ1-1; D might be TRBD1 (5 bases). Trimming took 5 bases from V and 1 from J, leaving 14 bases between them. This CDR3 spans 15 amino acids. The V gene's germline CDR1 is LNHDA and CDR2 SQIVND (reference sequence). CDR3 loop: CASSLGRPTNTEAFF. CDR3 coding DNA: TGTGCCAGTAGTCTGGGACGGCCGACGAACACTGAAGCTTTCTTT.

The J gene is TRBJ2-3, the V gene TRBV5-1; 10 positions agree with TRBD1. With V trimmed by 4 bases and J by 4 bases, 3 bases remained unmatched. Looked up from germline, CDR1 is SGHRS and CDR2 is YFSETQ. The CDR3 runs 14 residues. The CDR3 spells CASSKTGGADTQYF. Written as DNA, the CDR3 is TGCGCCAGCAGCAAGACAGGGGGCGCAGATACGCAGTATTTT.

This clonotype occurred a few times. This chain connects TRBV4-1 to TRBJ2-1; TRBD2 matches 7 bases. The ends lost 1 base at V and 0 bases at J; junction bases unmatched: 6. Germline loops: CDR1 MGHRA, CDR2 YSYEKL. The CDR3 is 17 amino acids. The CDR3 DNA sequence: TGCGCCAGCAGCCAAGTGGCGAGCGGGGCCTCCTACAATGAGCAGTTCTTC. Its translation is CASSQVASGASYNEQFF.

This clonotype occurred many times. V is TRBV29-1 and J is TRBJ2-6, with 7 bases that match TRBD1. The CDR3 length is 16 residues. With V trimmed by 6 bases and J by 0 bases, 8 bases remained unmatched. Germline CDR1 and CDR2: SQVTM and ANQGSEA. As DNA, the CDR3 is TGCAGCGTGATACAGACAGGGACCTCTGGGGCCAACGTCCTGACTTTC. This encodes CSVIQTGTSGANVLTF. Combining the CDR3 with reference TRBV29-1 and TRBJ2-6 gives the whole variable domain SAVISQKPSRDICQRGTSLTIQCQVDSQVTMMFWYRQQPGQSLTLIATANQGSEATYESGFVIDKFPISRPNLTFSTLTVSNMSPEDSSIYLCSVIQTGTSGANVLTFGAGSRLTVL.

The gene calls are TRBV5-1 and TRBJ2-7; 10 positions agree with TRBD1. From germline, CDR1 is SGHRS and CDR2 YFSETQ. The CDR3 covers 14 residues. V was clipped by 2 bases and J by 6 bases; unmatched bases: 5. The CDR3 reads CASSFGTGALEQYF. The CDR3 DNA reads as TGCGCCAGCAGCTTCGGGACAGGGGCTCTCGAGCAGTACTTC.